This entry features one T cell receptor beta chain sequence. The sample belongs to a study of technical replicates of blood from a handful of donors. Sequencing was performed with immunoSEQ multiplex PCR; in TCRdb, only in-frame clones are kept and a portion is missing. Altogether about 75,000 clones are present, 95% to 98% being singletons, with the ten largest covering around 0.18%. The CDR3 is 12 residues long. The V gene end was trimmed by 8 bases and the J gene end by 5 bases; junction bases not matched to a gene: 3. Germline loops: CDR1 SNHLY, CDR2 FYNNEI. Sequences were obtained from T cells isolated from PBMCs. The receptor comes from a human donor in good health. V gene TRBV2 combines with J gene TRBJ1-5; 7 bases fit TRBD1. The DNA for the CDR3 is TGTGCCAGCGAGGGACAGTATCAGCCCCAGCATTTT. It yields the protein CASEGQYQPQHF.